The clone carrying this T cell receptor (beta chain) was found a few times. The antigen is unknown. The junction departs from the called germline gene at one end, perhaps through a read error. This specimen comes from a study of blood T cells in healthy people across ages. Study conclusions and caveats: Across the age range, TCR beta diversity per million T cells fell in a roughly linear way. Unsorted PBMCs ruled out conclusive naive versus antigen-experienced comparison. Possibly confounding the expanded clonotype changes was the fact that donor CMV status was unknown.

A second about 6 to 12 cycle PCR used barcoded and J-beta primers. MiXCR was run by TCRdb on the 5' RACE reads, yielding one entry per CDR3 protein. The table shows some 1,500,000 distinct CDR3 sequences, with roughly two fifths occurring only once. The people who gave samples were healthy Caucasians from Russia, aged roughly 6 to 95. There are 13 residues in the CDR3. Sequenced input: blood. The rearrangement uses TRBV12-3 or TRBV12-4 and TRBJ2-3; D unclear. This receptor was identified in a woman aged 18-29 years in good health. The CDR3 spells CASSLAETDTQYF. CDR3 nucleotides: TGTGCCAGCAGCTTAGCAGAAACAGATACGCAGTATTTT.